This TCR beta chain was sequenced for a study of prognosis after radiotherapy for stage I lung cancer. The TCR beta CDR3 region was amplified from genomic DNA, with two rounds of multiplex PCR being used for the amplification. Primers specific to each TRBV and TRBJ gene were used in first-round PCR. TCRdb independently ran MiXCR on the multiplex PCR reads; one entry per CDR3 protein. Of some 15,000 distinct CDR3 sequences listed, approximately 15% are singletons. Here the sequenced sample was PBMCs, taken before or after stereotactic body radiation therapy (not recorded which). The sequence derives from a donor over 45 with non-small cell lung cancer.

The CDR3 loop reads CASSLAGVGTDTQYF. CDR3 sequence (DNA): TGTGCCAGCTCACTAGCGGGAGTGGGCACAGATACGCAGTATTTT. The V call is TRBV18, the J call TRBJ2-3; 9 bases map to TRBD2. Germline V lookup: CDR1 KGHSH, CDR2 LQKENI. CDR3 length: 15 residues. J lost 1 base, V lost 4 bases, and 3 bases had no gene match.